This T cell receptor beta chain derives from a study of patients and donors after allogeneic stem cell transplantation. MiXCR was run by TCRdb on the RT-PCR reads, yielding one entry per CDR3 protein. The data contain a few hundred thousand distinct CDR3 sequences, 13% to 15% of them seen just once; the ten biggest clones take up 11%. At least ten counts were recorded for this clonotype. Germline CDR1 SGHDT, CDR2 YYEEEE. V gave up 0 bases and J gave up 2 bases; unmatched junction bases: 2. The CDR3 is 15 amino acids. The sequencing input was blood, either unsorted or a sorted T cell fraction (not recorded which). This chain uses TRBV5-6 with TRBJ2-7; 10 bases are shared with TRBD2. The clonotype was recovered from a human donor who was either an allogeneic HSCT recipient or a stem cell or donor lymphocyte infusion donor (not recorded which). It is not recorded whose cells these are; they may come from a transplant donor. The chain's CDR3 is CASSLASGRAYEQYF. CDR3 nucleotides: TGTGCCAGCAGCTTGGCCAGCGGGAGGGCCTACGAGCAGTACTTC.